The next 32 T cell receptor beta chains were all read from a single sample in a study of technical replicates of blood from several donors. The protocol was immunoSEQ multiplex PCR, while the TCRdb copy is restricted to in-frame clones and leaves out a portion. The sample lists tens of thousands of clones, roughly 95% seen once, with 0.2% to 0.25% in the top ten. The specimen was T cells isolated from PBMCs. Source of these receptors: a human donor in good health.

The rearrangement links TRBV4-1 to TRBJ2-1; 8 nucleotides match TRBD2. The CDR3 consists of 14 residues. From germline, CDR1 is MGHRA and CDR2 YSYEKL. The ends lost 8 bases at V and 7 bases at J; junction bases unmatched: 10. The CDR3 region is CASGPGGRRNEQFF. In DNA, the CDR3 is TGCGCCAGCGGGCCAGGCGGGAGGAGGAATGAGCAGTTCTTC.

This sequence joins TRBV29-1 and TRBJ2-7, with D possibly TRBD2 on 5 matching bases. The CDR3 runs to 13 residues. V was clipped by 2 bases and J by 3 bases, with 11 bases between them. Germline lookup yields CDR1 SQVTM and CDR2 ANQGSEA. Here the CDR3 reads CSVELPGYYEQYF. The DNA for the CDR3 is TGCAGCGTTGAACTTCCGGGGTACTACGAGCAGTACTTC.

DNA for the CDR3: TGTGCCAGCAGCTTAATGGGGGACAGCGATACAGATACGCAGTATTTT. It specifies CASSLMGDSDTDTQYF. V is TRBV11-3 and J is TRBJ2-3; 7 nucleotides line up with TRBD1. V gave up 2 bases and J gave up 3 bases; unmatched junction bases: 8. The CDR3 consists of 16 residues. Germline CDR1 and CDR2: SGHNT and YENEEA.

The rearrangement links TRBV11-2 to TRBJ2-7, with D possibly TRBD1 on 6 matching bases. The CDR3 is 15 residues long. Trimming shortened V by 1 base and J by 6 bases, and 16 bases separated the two germline ends. Germline CDR1 reads SGHAT; CDR2 reads FQNNGV. Here the CDR3 reads CASSLVLSGDGEQYF. CDR3 DNA sequence: TGTGCCAGCAGCTTAGTTTTGTCAGGGGATGGCGAGCAGTACTTC.

This clone appeared once. The rearrangement uses TRBV11-2 and TRBJ2-3; TRBD2 agrees at 7 bases. Germline lookup yields CDR1 SGHAT and CDR2 FQNNGV. CDR3 length equals 17 residues. V shed 1 base and J 0 bases; nucleotides not matched to a gene: 7. The CDR3 DNA is TGTGCCAGCAGCTTAGTGCGGGGGACTCGTAGCACAGATACGCAGTATTTT. Translated: CASSLVRGTRSTDTQYF.

The DNA of the CDR3 is TGTGCCAGCAGCCCCGGGACTAGTGTGGTTAATGAGCAGTTCTTC. It codes for CASSPGTSVVNEQFF. The gene calls are TRBV6-5 and TRBJ2-1; 8 bases map to TRBD2. The CDR3 extends over 15 amino acids. In germline, CDR1 is MNHEY, CDR2 SVGAGI. V was clipped by 6 bases and J by 7 bases; unmatched bases: 11.

The chain carries TRBV27 and TRBJ1-1, with a tentative D call TRBD1 (5 bases). The V end was cut by 3 bases, the J end by 6 bases, with 14 bases between. The length of the CDR3 is 14 residues. Per germline, CDR1 MNHEY and CDR2 SMNVEV (reference sequence). CDR3 DNA sequence: TGTGCCAGCAGTTTGTTCGATCAGGGCTCTGAAGCTTTCTTT. Amino acid sequence: CASSLFDQGSEAFF.

Concerning this clone: Other DNA sequences of this sample code for an identical CDR3. The chain is built from TRBV7-9 and TRBJ1-5; D ambiguous. CDR3 length equals 14 residues. The V end lost 1 base, the J end lost 3 bases, and 7 bases lay between the germline ends. From germline, CDR1 is SEHNR and CDR2 FQNEAQ (reference sequence). This chain's CDR3 is CASSLGGFNQPQHF. CDR3 DNA: TGTGCCAGCAGCTTAGGAGGATTCAATCAGCCCCAGCATTTT.

V and J are TRBV28 and TRBJ2-1; the match to TRBD2 covers 7 bases. Germline CDR1 MDHEN, CDR2 SYDVKM. The CDR3 has 15 amino acids. The J segment lost 2 bases and the V segment lost 6 bases, leaving 7 bases of the junction unmatched. The CDR3 spells CASRGGGNTYNEQFF. The CDR3 bases are TGTGCCAGCAGGGGCGGGGGAAACACCTACAATGAGCAGTTCTTC.

The V and J genes are TRBV9 and TRBJ1-4, with TRBD1 identical over 9 bases. CDR1 and CDR2 (germline): SGDLS, YYNGEE. Trimming cost V 3 bases and J 2 bases; bases outside gene matches: 8. The CDR3 covers 17 residues. CDR3 amino acids: CASSASGQGDTNEKLFF. CDR3 DNA sequence: TGTGCCAGCAGCGCCTCGGGACAGGGTGACACTAATGAAAAACTGTTTTTT. The full variable domain, rest sourced from reference TRBV9 and TRBJ1-4, is DSGVTQTPKHLITATGQRVTLRCSPRSGDLSVYWYQQSLDQGLQFLIQYYNGEERAKGNILERFSAQQFPDLHSELNLSSLELGDSALYFCASSASGQGDTNEKLFFGSGTQLSVL.

This clone was counted once. The gene calls are TRBV19 and TRBJ1-3; a possible D gene is TRBD1 (5 bases). The germline CDR1 and CDR2 sequences are LNHDA and SQIVND (reference sequence). Deletions cut 4 bases from V and 8 bases from J, with 21 bases between. The CDR3 loop spans 16 amino acids. The CDR3 sequence: CASSRGVTSLGDTIYF. CDR3 nucleotide sequence: TGTGCCAGTAGTAGGGGGGTGACATCACTTGGGGACACCATATATTTT.

This rearrangement joins TRBV5-4 to TRBJ2-3, with D perhaps TRBD1 (5 bases). Germline loops: CDR1 SGHNT, CDR2 YYREEE (reference sequence). V lost 0 bases and J lost 6, with 11 bases in between. This CDR3 contains 14 residues. The CDR3 region is CASSLAGSGDTQYF. As DNA, the CDR3 is TGTGCCAGCAGCTTGGCCGGGTCAGGGGATACGCAGTATTTT.

This clone was seen a handful of times. The rearrangement links TRBV7-9 to TRBJ1-2; 8 bases are shared with TRBD1. The ends lost 5 bases at V and 3 bases at J; junction bases unmatched: 5. Germline assignment: CDR1 SEHNR and CDR2 FQNEAQ (reference sequence). This CDR3 comprises 14 residues. The CDR3, as DNA: TGTGCCAGCAGCGAGGACAGGGCCGACTATGGCTACACCTTC. It is translated as CASSEDRADYGYTF.

The CDR3 region has the DNA TGTGCCAGCAGCGAGTCAACCTTTACAGGGGCAGATACGCAGTATTTT. Its translation: CASSESTFTGADTQYF. The V and J genes are TRBV11-3 and TRBJ2-3; 7 nucleotides line up with TRBD1. Germline assignment: CDR1 SGHNT and CDR2 YENEEA. J lost 4 bases, V lost 5 bases, and 12 bases had no gene match. This CDR3 spans 16 amino acids.

The chain carries TRBV6-5 and TRBJ2-3; TRBD1 might be the D (7 bases). CDR3 length: 15 amino acids. CDR1 MNHEY and CDR2 SVGAGI come from the germline V gene. Trimming pared 2 bases from V and 6 bases from J, leaving 15 bases between. CDR3: CASSYARGAGDTQYF. The CDR3 DNA sequence: TGTGCCAGCAGTTACGCCAGGGGGGCCGGGGATACGCAGTATTTT.

This sequence joins TRBV30 and TRBJ1-5, with TRBD1 as a possible D gene (6 bases). CDR3 length: 14 amino acids. V was trimmed by 3 bases and J by 7 bases, leaving 16 bases between them. The germline gives CDR1 GTSNPN, CDR2 SVGIG (reference sequence). CDR3 bases: TGTGCCTGGAGCGCTGTGGGGGCGAGACAGCCCCAGCATTTT. Its translation is CAWSAVGARQPQHF.

The chain uses TRBV29-1 and TRBJ2-1; 7 bases map to TRBD2. This CDR3 has 14 residues. Trimming cost V 6 bases and J 8 bases; bases outside gene matches: 13. Germline V gives CDR1 SQVTM, CDR2 ANQGSEA. CDR3 bases: TGCAGCGTCCCCCGGAGGGAGGGTTTTGATGAGCAGTTCTTC. Translating it yields CSVPRREGFDEQFF.

This chain joins TRBV7-9 and TRBJ2-1, with TRBD2 identical over 14 bases. V shed 3 bases, J shed 8 bases, and the junction held 12 bases outside the gene matches. The CDR3 is made up of 18 amino acids. CDR1 and CDR2 from the germline V gene are SEHNR and FQNEAQ (reference sequence). CDR3 nucleotides: TGTGCCAGCAGCTTTAGACTAGCGGGGGGGCCAGGATGGGATGAGCAGTTCTTC. This codes for CASSFRLAGGPGWDEQFF.

The gene calls are TRBV18 and TRBJ2-5; D may be TRBD2 (6 bases). CDR3 size: 14 residues. Germline assignment: CDR1 KGHSH and CDR2 LQKENI. Trimming cost V 3 bases and J 4 bases, with 12 bases left between them. CDR3 amino acids: CASSPLEGLETQYF. CDR3 bases: TGTGCCAGCTCACCGTTGGAGGGTTTAGAGACCCAGTACTTC.

CDR3 protein: CASSPPFTGQETQYF. In nucleotides, the CDR3 is TGTGCCAGCTCACCACCCTTCACAGGCCAAGAGACCCAGTACTTC. V is TRBV18 and J is TRBJ2-5; D perhaps matches TRBD1 (5 bases). In germline, CDR1 is KGHSH, CDR2 LQKENI. V shed 0 bases and J shed 1 base, with 9 bases lying between them. The CDR3 is 15 residues long.

V is TRBV5-6 and J is TRBJ2-7; 7 bases align to TRBD1. CDR1 and CDR2 from the germline V gene are SGHDT and YYEEEE. Trimming removed 2 bases from V and 2 bases from J; junction bases left unmatched: 13. The CDR3 has 17 amino acids. The CDR3 nucleotides are TGTGCCAGCAGCTTCGGAGAGGGGGCTCCCTTTACCTACGAGCAGTACTTC. This sequence encodes CASSFGEGAPFTYEQYF.

CDR3 loop: CASSFPPYRAGNTIYF. CDR3 DNA: TGTGCCAGCAGTTTTCCACCCTACAGGGCTGGAAACACCATATATTTT. The chain links TRBV28 to TRBJ1-3; TRBD1 might be the D (6 bases). With 3 bases removed from V and 2 bases from J, the gap between germline ends came to 14 bases. Germline V gives CDR1 MDHEN, CDR2 SYDVKM. This CDR3 contains 16 residues.

J is TRBJ2-1 and V is TRBV5-1; 8 bases line up with TRBD1. V gave up 0 bases and J gave up 8 bases; unmatched junction bases: 4. CDR1 is SGHRS, CDR2 YFSETQ, per germline. The CDR3 consists of 14 residues. CDR3 loop: CASSLAGQADEQFF. CDR3 coding DNA: TGCGCCAGCAGCTTGGCGGGACAGGCGGATGAGCAGTTCTTC.

The rearrangement joins TRBV7-9 to TRBJ1-1, with TRBD1 matching 11 bases. Germline V gene data show CDR1 as SEHNR and CDR2 as FQNEAQ (reference sequence). After removal of 1 base from V and 1 base from J, the junction contained 5 bases not matched to a gene. The CDR3 has 17 residues. The CDR3 loop reads CASSLVGQGAANTEAFF. For the CDR3, the DNA is TGTGCCAGCAGCTTAGTAGGACAGGGGGCGGCGAACACTGAAGCTTTCTTT. Full variable domain (outside the CDR3, taken from reference TRBV7-9 and TRBJ1-1): DTGVSQNPRHKITKRGQNVTFRCDPISEHNRLYWYRQTLGQGPEFLTYFQNEAQLEKSRLLSDRFSAERPKGSFSTLEIQRTEQGDSAMYLCASSLVGQGAANTEAFFGQGTRLTVV.

The chain combines TRBV18 with TRBJ1-1; 7 bases agree with TRBD1. Germline trimming cut 3 bases from V and 3 bases from J; bases unmatched to any gene: 7. The germline gives CDR1 KGHSH, CDR2 LQKENI. The length of the CDR3 is 15 residues. DNA for the CDR3: TGTGCCAGCTCACCCCTACAGGGGTCGGACACTGAAGCTTTCTTT. This sequence encodes CASSPLQGSDTEAFF.

CDR3 bases: TGTGCCAGTAGTATAGATCCGGGGGGATCACCCCTCCACTTT. It specifies CASSIDPGGSPLHF. The rearrangement links TRBV19 to TRBJ1-6; tentative D call: TRBD1 (5 bases). Germline CDR1 LNHDA, CDR2 SQIVND (reference sequence). Trimming cost V 0 bases and J 10 bases, with 10 bases left between them. The CDR3 has 14 amino acids.

The chain couples TRBV11-2 to TRBJ2-7, with unresolved D. The ends were cut back, 7 bases at V and 2 bases at J, with 9 bases in the middle. Germline V gene sequence: CDR1 SGHAT, CDR2 FQNNGV. The CDR3 contains 12 residues. The CDR3 reads CASTRGPYEQYF. Written as DNA, the CDR3 is TGTGCCAGCACCCGCGGTCCCTACGAGCAGTACTTC.

The V call is TRBV7-2, the J call TRBJ2-7; possible D gene TRBD2, 5 bases. V was shortened by 3 bases and J by 7 bases, with 19 bases between the two germline ends. This CDR3 has 15 amino acids. Germline loops: CDR1 SGHTA, CDR2 FQGNSA. DNA for the CDR3: TGTGCCAGCAGCTTGAGAGGGCCTGGTGCGGAGGAGCAGTACTTC. Protein sequence: CASSLRGPGAEEQYF.

This clone has just one count. The chain is built from TRBV28 and TRBJ2-7; TRBD1 is a possible D gene (6 bases). The CDR3 has 12 amino acids. Trimming shortened V by 4 bases and J by 3 bases, and 7 bases separated the two germline ends. The V gene's germline CDR1 is MDHEN and CDR2 SYDVKM. As DNA, the CDR3 is TGTGCCAGCAGTTCAGGGGACTACGAGCAGTACTTC. The encoded protein is CASSSGDYEQYF.

This clone was seen a few times. The chain recombines TRBV6-1 with TRBJ1-5, with a weak D call TRBD1 (5 bases). Trimming took 2 bases from V and 4 from J, leaving 9 bases between them. The CDR3 runs 14 residues. Germline values: CDR1 MNHNS, CDR2 SASEGT. Written as DNA, the CDR3 is TGTGCCAGCAGTGAAACCTCAGGGAATCAGCCCCAGCATTTT. Translated: CASSETSGNQPQHF.

The chain carries TRBV5-1 and TRBJ1-4, with no clear D. V was shortened by 0 bases and J by 7 bases, with 10 bases between the two germline ends. Germline V gene lookup returns CDR1 SGHRS and CDR2 YFSETQ. CDR3 length: 14 residues. CDR3 DNA sequence: TGCGCCAGCAGCTTGGTTGAGGAAGCTGAAAAACTGTTTTTT. Translation: CASSLVEEAEKLFF.

This chain links TRBV9 with TRBJ1-3; 8 bases map to TRBD1. CDR3 length: 16 residues. V gave up 4 bases and J gave up 10 bases; unmatched junction bases: 16. Germline V lookup: CDR1 SGDLS, CDR2 YYNGEE. CDR3 in DNA: TGTGCCAGCAGCCCGACAGGACAGGGCTCACTGGGAACCATATATTTT. Amino acid sequence: CASSPTGQGSLGTIYF.